These T cell receptor beta chains were read from a single sample in a study of T cells in Graves' hyperthyroidism and ophthalmopathy. TCRdb re-called the multiplex PCR reads through MiXCR, storing one row per CDR3 protein. The data hold around 340,000 distinct CDR3 sequences, with over 20% observed a single time. The material sequenced was blood. The receptors originated from a woman aged 45-65 years with Graves' hyperthyroidism. Each CDR3 is given with its conserved first and last residue. D genes are given only for firm matches. Not all rows give a size; the values are once, few, many and, for expanded clones, a class.

j_call	d_call	v_call	clone_size	cdr3_aa	cdr3_nt
TRBJ1-2	.	TRBV15	many	CATSRRQYPNYGYTF	TGTGCCACCAGCAGGCGACAGTACCCTAACTATGGCTACACCTTC
TRBJ1-3	.	TRBV29-1	.	CSVEAGAGNTIYF	TGCAGCGTTGAAGCAGGCGCTGGAAACACCATATATTTT
TRBJ2-7	.	TRBV30	many	CAWGIGTASYEQYF	TGTGCCTGGGGGATCGGGACTGCTAGCTACGAGCAGTACTTC
TRBJ1-1	.	TRBV7-3	many	CASSQQGLTEAFF	TGTGCCAGCAGCCAGCAGGGGTTGACTGAAGCTTTCTTT
TRBJ2-7	.	TRBV4-1	.	CASSARTSYEQYF	TGCGCCAGCAGCGCCCGGACATCCTACGAGCAGTACTTC
TRBJ2-2	TRBD2	TRBV20-1	few	CSASGGAGGELFF	TGCAGTGCTAGCGGGGGGGCCGGCGGGGAGCTGTTTTTT
TRBJ2-2	.	TRBV24-1	.	CATSDSPGYGELFF	TGTGCCACCAGTGATTCACCGGGGTACGGGGAGCTGTTTTTT
TRBJ1-4	.	TRBV5-1	few	CASSSKGTVNEKLFF	TGCGCCAGCAGCTCTAAAGGGACCGTGAACGAAAAACTGTTTTTT
TRBJ2-3	.	TRBV19	few	CASSILGAGTDTQYF	TGTGCCAGTAGTATTCTCGGGGCTGGCACAGATACGCAGTATTTT
TRBJ2-7	.	TRBV28	.	CASSLAGRAAYEQYF	TGTGCCAGCAGTTTGGCTGGTAGGGCAGCCTACGAGCAGTACTTC
TRBJ2-7	.	TRBV3-1	.	CASSQPPLYEQYF	TGTGCCAGCAGCCAACCTCCTCTCTACGAGCAGTACTTC
TRBJ2-3	TRBD2	TRBV20-1	many	CSARVPAGASTDTQYF	TGCAGTGCTAGAGTCCCAGCGGGGGCTAGCACAGATACGCAGTATTTT
TRBJ1-2	TRBD1	TRBV20-1	.	CSAVDRETTYGYTF	TGCAGTGCCGTTGACAGGGAAACCACCTATGGCTACACCTTC
TRBJ1-2	.	TRBV28	many	CASSLNGRYGYTF	TGTGCCAGCAGTTTGAACGGACGCTATGGCTACACCTTC
TRBJ2-1	TRBD2	TRBV3-1	many	CASSLPTSGGASEQFF	TGTGCCAGCAGCCTACCCACTAGCGGGGGGGCTAGTGAGCAGTTCTTC
TRBJ1-1	.	TRBV20-1	.	CSASRGNTEAFF	TGCAGTGCTAGTAGGGGGAACACTGAAGCTTTCTTT
TRBJ1-2	.	TRBV2	many	CASSEAGGLEGYTF	TGTGCCAGCAGTGAAGCTGGGGGGTTAGAGGGCTACACCTTC
TRBJ1-6	.	TRBV7-9	.	CASSLDEQGNSPLHF	TGTGCCAGCAGCTTAGACGAACAGGGTAATTCACCCCTCCACTTT
TRBJ2-1	TRBD1	TRBV10-3	.	CAITAGTGDNEQFF	TGTGCCATCACTGCCGGGACAGGGGACAATGAGCAGTTCTTC
TRBJ1-1	.	TRBV27	many	CASNGQGNTEAFF	TGTGCCAGCAACGGGCAGGGGAACACTGAAGCTTTCTTT
TRBJ2-5	TRBD2	TRBV4-2	few	CASSQELAGGAGETQYF	TGTGCCAGCAGCCAAGAGCTAGCGGGGGGAGCGGGGGAGACCCAGTACTTC
TRBJ1-5	TRBD1	TRBV7-8	many	CASSLARQGAQPQHF	TGTGCCAGCAGCTTAGCGAGACAGGGGGCCCAGCCCCAGCATTTT
TRBJ2-7	.	TRBV2	.	CASSYSGRGGEQYF	TGTGCCAGCAGTTACTCTGGACGGGGCGGCGAGCAGTACTTC
TRBJ2-2	TRBD1	TRBV19	.	CASSTRTGANTGELFF	TGTGCCAGTAGTACCCGGACAGGGGCGAACACCGGGGAGCTGTTTTTT
TRBJ2-7	.	TRBV28	many	CATPGTGLYEQYF	TGTGCCACCCCGGGAACGGGCCTCTACGAGCAGTACTTC
TRBJ2-3	.	TRBV6-1	many	CASGGRLLTDTQYF	TGTGCCAGCGGGGGGCGTCTTCTCACAGATACGCAGTATTTT
TRBJ2-6	.	TRBV9	many	CASSPHPRPGANVLTF	TGTGCCAGCAGCCCCCACCCCAGGCCCGGGGCCAACGTCCTGACTTTC
TRBJ1-5	.	TRBV6-1	.	CASSEVTTLSQPQHF	TGTGCCAGCAGTGAGGTAACTACATTGAGTCAGCCCCAGCATTTT
TRBJ1-1	.	TRBV18	many	CASSEATGGVAFF	TGTGCCAGCTCAGAGGCGACAGGAGGAGTTGCTTTCTTT
TRBJ2-2	TRBD2	TRBV5-5	few	CASSGGTSGGFTGELFF	TGTGCCAGCAGCGGAGGGACTAGCGGGGGGTTCACCGGGGAGCTGTTTTTT
TRBJ1-2	.	TRBV28	many	CASRTGAGYTF	TGTGCCAGCAGAACGGGGGCGGGCTACACCTTC
TRBJ1-5	TRBD1	TRBV28	few	CASSLDTGDQHF	TGTGCCAGCAGTTTAGATACAGGGGACCAGCATTTT
TRBJ1-1	TRBD1	TRBV20-1	many	CSARDQRGGETEAFF	TGCAGTGCTAGAGATCAACGAGGGGGCGAGACTGAAGCTTTCTTT
TRBJ1-2	.	TRBV9	few	CASSVEDSLKSGYTF	TGTGCCAGCAGCGTAGAGGACAGCTTGAAGTCCGGCTACACCTTC
TRBJ1-1	TRBD1	TRBV27	.	CASSAGQGTEAFF	TGTGCCAGCAGTGCCGGACAGGGGACTGAAGCTTTCTTT
TRBJ1-5	.	TRBV7-2	many	CASSLNNQPQHF	TGTGCCAGCAGCTTGAACAATCAGCCCCAGCATTTT
TRBJ1-1	.	TRBV12-3/TRBV12-4	many	CASSRTGLEAFF	TGTGCCAGCAGCAGAACAGGTTTGGAAGCTTTCTTT
TRBJ1-5	TRBD1	TRBV18	many	CASSAGQGNQPQHF	TGTGCCAGCTCAGCGGGACAGGGAAATCAGCCCCAGCATTTT
TRBJ1-5	.	TRBV6-1	few	CASSEGRYQPQHF	TGTGCCAGCAGTGAAGGGAGATATCAGCCCCAGCATTTT
TRBJ2-2	TRBD2	TRBV9	few	CASSVGLAGGQPHGELFF	TGTGCCAGCAGCGTCGGGCTAGCGGGAGGTCAACCCCACGGGGAGCTGTTTTTT
TRBJ2-1	TRBD1	TRBV5-1	few	CASSLGQGYNEQFF	TGCGCCAGCAGCTTGGGACAGGGCTACAATGAGCAGTTCTTC
TRBJ2-1	TRBD2	TRBV14	.	CASSHAGTSGALNEQFF	TGTGCCAGCAGCCATGCCGGGACTAGCGGGGCGTTGAATGAGCAGTTCTTC
TRBJ2-5	TRBD2	TRBV7-3	many	CASSLMASGAGETQYF	TGTGCCAGCAGCTTAATGGCTAGCGGGGCGGGGGAGACCCAGTACTTC
TRBJ2-2	.	TRBV12-3/TRBV12-4	few	CASRPNSNTGELFF	TGTGCCAGCAGGCCCAATTCTAACACCGGGGAGCTGTTTTTT
TRBJ1-3	.	TRBV6-5	.	CASSLGRAGNTIYF	TGTGCCAGCAGTTTAGGCCGGGCAGGAAACACCATATATTTT
TRBJ1-5	.	TRBV20-1	.	CSARGRVDSVGGNQPQHF	TGCAGTGCTAGAGGTAGGGTGGACAGTGTGGGGGGCAATCAGCCCCAGCATTTT
TRBJ2-1	.	TRBV6-9	.	CASGYGNEQFF	TGTGCCAGCGGTTACGGAAATGAGCAGTTCTTC
TRBJ1-1	.	TRBV15	few	CATSWGAGTEAFF	TGTGCCACCTCATGGGGGGCTGGCACTGAAGCTTTCTTT
TRBJ2-5	TRBD2	TRBV2	many	CASTGTTETQYF	TGTGCCAGCACCGGGACTACAGAGACCCAGTACTTC
TRBJ1-5	.	TRBV6-1	.	CASTWGGDSNQPQHF	TGTGCCAGCACCTGGGGAGGGGATAGCAATCAGCCCCAGCATTTT
TRBJ2-5	TRBD2	TRBV7-3	many	CASSWGGFQETQYF	TGTGCCAGCAGCTGGGGGGGATTCCAAGAGACCCAGTACTTC
TRBJ1-1	TRBD1	TRBV29-1	many	CSVGQGTNTEAFF	TGCAGCGTCGGACAGGGGACGAACACTGAAGCTTTCTTT
TRBJ1-3	.	TRBV13	few	CASSHPRSLLSGNTIYF	TGTGCCAGCAGCCACCCCAGGTCCCTCCTCTCTGGAAACACCATATATTTT
TRBJ2-1	TRBD1	TRBV20-1	.	CSLKPGQGWVLAYNEQFF	TGCAGCCTTAAACCGGGACAGGGTTGGGTACTAGCCTACAATGAGCAGTTCTTC